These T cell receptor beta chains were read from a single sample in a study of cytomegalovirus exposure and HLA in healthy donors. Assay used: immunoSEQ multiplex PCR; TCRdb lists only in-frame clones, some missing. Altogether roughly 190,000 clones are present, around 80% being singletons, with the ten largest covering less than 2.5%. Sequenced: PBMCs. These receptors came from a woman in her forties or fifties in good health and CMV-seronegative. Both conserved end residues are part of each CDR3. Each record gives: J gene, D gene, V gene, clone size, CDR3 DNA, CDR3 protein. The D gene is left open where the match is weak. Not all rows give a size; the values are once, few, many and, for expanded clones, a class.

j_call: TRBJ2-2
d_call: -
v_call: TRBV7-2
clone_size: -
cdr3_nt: TGTGCCAGCAGCTTAGCGCGGCAGTCGGCCGGGGAGCTGTTTTTT
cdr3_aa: CASSLARQSAGELFF

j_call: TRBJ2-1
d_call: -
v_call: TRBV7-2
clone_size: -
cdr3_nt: TGTGCCAGCAGCCCTAGACAGGAGATCTACAATGAGCAGTTCTTC
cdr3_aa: CASSPRQEIYNEQFF

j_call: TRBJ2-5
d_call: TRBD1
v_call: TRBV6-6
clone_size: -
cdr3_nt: TGTGCCAGCAGGAAGACAGGGGGCCCAGAGACCCAGTACTTC
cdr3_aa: CASRKTGGPETQYF

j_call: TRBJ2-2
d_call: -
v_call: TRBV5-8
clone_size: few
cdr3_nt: TGTGCCAGCAGCTTGCTGGCGGGGGCGTATAACACCGGGGAGCTGTTTTTT
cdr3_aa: CASSLLAGAYNTGELFF

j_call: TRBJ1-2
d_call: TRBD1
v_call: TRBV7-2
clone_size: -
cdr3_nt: TGTGCCAGCAGCTCGGGACAGGGAGTAAATGGCTACACCTTC
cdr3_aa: CASSSGQGVNGYTF

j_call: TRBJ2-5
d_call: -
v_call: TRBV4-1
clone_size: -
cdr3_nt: TGCGCCAGCAGCCAAGGAGTCCGGGAGACCCAGTACTTC
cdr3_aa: CASSQGVRETQYF

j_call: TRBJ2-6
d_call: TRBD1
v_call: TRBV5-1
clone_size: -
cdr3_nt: TGCGCCAGCAGCATCGGGACAGCCTCTGGGGCCAACGTCCTGACTTTC
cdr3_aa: CASSIGTASGANVLTF

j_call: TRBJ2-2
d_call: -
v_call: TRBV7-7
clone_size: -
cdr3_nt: TGTGCTAGCAGCTTACGCACCGGGGAGCTGTTTTTT
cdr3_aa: CASSLRTGELFF

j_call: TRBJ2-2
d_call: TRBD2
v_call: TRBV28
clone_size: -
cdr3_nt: TGTGCCTGCCGGGGGGACACCGGGGAGCTGTTTTTT
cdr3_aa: CACRGDTGELFF

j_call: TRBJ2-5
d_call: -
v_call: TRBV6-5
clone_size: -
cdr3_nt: TGTGCCAGCAGCCGGACAGTTCAAGAGACCCAGTACTTC
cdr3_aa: CASSRTVQETQYF

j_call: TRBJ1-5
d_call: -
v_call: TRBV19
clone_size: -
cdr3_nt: TGTGCCAGTAGTATAGGCGGAATCGATCAGCCCCAGCATTTT
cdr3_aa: CASSIGGIDQPQHF

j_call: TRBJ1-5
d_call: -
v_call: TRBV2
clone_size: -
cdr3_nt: TGTGCCAGCAGGGACTACAGAGATCAGCCCCAGCATTTT
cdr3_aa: CASRDYRDQPQHF

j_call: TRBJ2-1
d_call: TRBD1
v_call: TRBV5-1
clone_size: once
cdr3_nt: TGCGCCAGCAGCCTAGGACAGGGGGGAGGGGAGCAGTTCTTC
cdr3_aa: CASSLGQGGGEQFF

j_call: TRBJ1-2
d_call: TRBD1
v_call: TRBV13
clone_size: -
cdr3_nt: TGTGCCAGCAGCTCGACAAGGACAGGGTCCACCTTC
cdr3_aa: CASSSTRTGSTF

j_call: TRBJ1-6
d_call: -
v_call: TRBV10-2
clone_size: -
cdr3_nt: TGCGCCAGCAGTGAGTGGCGGAATAATTCACCCCTCCACTTT
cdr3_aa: CASSEWRNNSPLHF

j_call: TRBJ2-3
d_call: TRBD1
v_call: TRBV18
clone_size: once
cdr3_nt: TGTGCCAGCTCACCACCGGGACAGGGGCCAGATACGCAGTATTTT
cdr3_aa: CASSPPGQGPDTQYF

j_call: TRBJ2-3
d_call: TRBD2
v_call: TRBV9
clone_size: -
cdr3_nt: TGTGCCAGCAGCGTTCAAAGCGGGATAAGCACAGATACGCAGTATTTT
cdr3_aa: CASSVQSGISTDTQYF